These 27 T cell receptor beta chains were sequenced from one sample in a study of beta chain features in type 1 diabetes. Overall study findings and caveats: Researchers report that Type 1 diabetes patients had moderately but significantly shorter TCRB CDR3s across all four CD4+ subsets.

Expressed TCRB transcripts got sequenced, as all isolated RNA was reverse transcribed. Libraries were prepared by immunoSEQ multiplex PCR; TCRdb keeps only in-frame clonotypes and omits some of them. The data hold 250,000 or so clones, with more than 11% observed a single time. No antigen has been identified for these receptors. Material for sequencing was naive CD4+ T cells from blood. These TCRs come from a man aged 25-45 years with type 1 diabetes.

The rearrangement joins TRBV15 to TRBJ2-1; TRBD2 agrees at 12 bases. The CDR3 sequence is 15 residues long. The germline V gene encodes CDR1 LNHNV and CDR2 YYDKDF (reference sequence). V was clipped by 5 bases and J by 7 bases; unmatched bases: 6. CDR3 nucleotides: TGTGCCACCAGCCGACTAGCGGGAGTTGAAAATGAGCAGTTCTTC. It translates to CATSRLAGVENEQFF.

In DNA form, the CDR3 reads TGTGCCAGCAGCGTCGATCTGGGGGGCTACGAGCAGTACTTC. Its translation is CASSVDLGGYEQYF. The V and J genes are TRBV9 and TRBJ2-7, with D possibly matching TRBD2 (6 bases). CDR3 size: 14 residues. Trimming shortened V by 2 bases and J by 3 bases, and 12 bases separated the two germline ends. CDR1 and CDR2 (germline): SGDLS, YYNGEE. Variable domain in full (rest from reference TRBV9 and TRBJ2-7): DSGVTQTPKHLITATGQRVTLRCSPRSGDLSVYWYQQSLDQGLQFLIQYYNGEERAKGNILERFSAQQFPDLHSELNLSSLELGDSALYFCASSVDLGGYEQYFGPGTRLTVT.

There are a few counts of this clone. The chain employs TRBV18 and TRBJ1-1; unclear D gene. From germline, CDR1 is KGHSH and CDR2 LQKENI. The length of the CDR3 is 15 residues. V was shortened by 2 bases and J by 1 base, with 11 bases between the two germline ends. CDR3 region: CASSPSRSANTEAFF. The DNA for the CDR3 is TGTGCCAGCTCACCATCGCGGTCGGCGAACACTGAAGCTTTCTTT.

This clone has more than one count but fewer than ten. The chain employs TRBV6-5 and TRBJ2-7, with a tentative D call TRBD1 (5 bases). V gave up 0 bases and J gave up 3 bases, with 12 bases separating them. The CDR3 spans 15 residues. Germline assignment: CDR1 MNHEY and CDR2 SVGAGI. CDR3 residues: CASSYSAQGRYEQYF. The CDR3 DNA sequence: TGTGCCAGCAGTTACTCGGCTCAGGGCCGCTACGAGCAGTACTTC.

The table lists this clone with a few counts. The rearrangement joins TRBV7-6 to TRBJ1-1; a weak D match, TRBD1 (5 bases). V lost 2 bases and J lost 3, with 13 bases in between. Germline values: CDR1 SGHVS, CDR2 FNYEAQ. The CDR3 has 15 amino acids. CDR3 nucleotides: TGTGCCAGCAGCTTAAGCTCCACAGGTGACACTGAAGCTTTCTTT. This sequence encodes CASSLSSTGDTEAFF.

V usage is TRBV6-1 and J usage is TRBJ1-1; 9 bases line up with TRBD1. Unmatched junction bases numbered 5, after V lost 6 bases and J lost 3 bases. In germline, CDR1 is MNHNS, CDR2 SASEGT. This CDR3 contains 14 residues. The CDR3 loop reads CASSVDRGDTEAFF. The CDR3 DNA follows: TGTGCCAGCAGCGTCGACAGGGGGGACACTGAAGCTTTCTTT.

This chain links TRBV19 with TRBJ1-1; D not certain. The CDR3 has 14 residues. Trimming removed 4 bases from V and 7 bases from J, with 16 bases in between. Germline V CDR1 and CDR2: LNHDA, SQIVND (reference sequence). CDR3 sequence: CASSSPPTNYEAFF. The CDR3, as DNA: TGTGCCAGTAGTAGCCCCCCGACAAATTATGAAGCTTTCTTT.

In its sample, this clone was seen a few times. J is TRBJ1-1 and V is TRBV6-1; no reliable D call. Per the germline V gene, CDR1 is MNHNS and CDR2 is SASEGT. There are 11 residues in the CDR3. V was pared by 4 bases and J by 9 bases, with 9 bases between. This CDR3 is CASSVGRQAFF. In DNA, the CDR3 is TGTGCCAGCAGTGTGGGGAGACAAGCTTTCTTT.

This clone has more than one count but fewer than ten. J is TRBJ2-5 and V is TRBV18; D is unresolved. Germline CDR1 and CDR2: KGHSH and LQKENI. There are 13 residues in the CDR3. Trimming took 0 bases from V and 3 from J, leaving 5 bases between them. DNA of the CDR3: TGTGCCAGCTCACCACCTGTCGAAGAGACCCAGTACTTC. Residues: CASSPPVEETQYF.

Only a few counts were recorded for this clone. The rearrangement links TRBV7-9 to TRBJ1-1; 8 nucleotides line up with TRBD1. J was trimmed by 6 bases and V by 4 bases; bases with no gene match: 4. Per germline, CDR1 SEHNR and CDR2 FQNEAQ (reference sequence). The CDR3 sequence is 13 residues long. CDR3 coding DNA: TGTGCCAGCAGCTCACAGGGGGTTCCTGAAGCTTTCTTT. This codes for CASSSQGVPEAFF.

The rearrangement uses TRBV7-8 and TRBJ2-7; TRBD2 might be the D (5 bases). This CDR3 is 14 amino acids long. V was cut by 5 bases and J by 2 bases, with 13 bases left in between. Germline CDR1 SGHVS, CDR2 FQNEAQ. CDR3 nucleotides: TGTGCCAGCAGCCCTGGGAGCGGAACCTACGAGCAGTACTTC. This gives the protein CASSPGSGTYEQYF.

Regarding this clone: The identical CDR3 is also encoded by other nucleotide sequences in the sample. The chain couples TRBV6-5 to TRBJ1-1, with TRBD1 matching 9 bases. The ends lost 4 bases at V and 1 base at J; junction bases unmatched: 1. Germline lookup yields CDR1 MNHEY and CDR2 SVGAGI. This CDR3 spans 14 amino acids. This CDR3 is CASSSGQGNTEAFF. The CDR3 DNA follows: TGTGCCAGCAGTTCGGGACAGGGGAACACTGAAGCTTTCTTT.

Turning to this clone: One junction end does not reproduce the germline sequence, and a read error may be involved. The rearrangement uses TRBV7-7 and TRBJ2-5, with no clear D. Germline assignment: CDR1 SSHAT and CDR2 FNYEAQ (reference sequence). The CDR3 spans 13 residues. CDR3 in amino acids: CASSSGPKETQYF. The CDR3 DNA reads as TGTGCTAGCAGCTCTGGCCCGAAAGAGACCCAGTACTTC.

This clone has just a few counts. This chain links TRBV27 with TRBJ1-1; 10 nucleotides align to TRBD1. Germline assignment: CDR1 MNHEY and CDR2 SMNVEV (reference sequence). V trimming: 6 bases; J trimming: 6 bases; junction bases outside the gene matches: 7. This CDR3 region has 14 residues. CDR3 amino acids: CASSWRQGAAEAFF. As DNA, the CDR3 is TGTGCCAGCAGCTGGAGACAGGGGGCGGCTGAAGCTTTCTTT.

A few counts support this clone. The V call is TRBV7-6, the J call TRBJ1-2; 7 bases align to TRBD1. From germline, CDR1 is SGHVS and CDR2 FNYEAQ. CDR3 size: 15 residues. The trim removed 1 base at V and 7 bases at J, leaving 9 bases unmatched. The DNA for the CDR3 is TGTGCCAGCAGCTTAGAACAACAGGGGTTTGCTGGCTACACCTTC. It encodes CASSLEQQGFAGYTF.

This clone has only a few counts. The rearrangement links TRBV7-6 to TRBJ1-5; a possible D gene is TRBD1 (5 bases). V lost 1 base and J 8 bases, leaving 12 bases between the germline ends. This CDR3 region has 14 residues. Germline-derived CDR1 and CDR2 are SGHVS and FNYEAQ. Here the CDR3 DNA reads TGTGCCAGCAGCTTAGTTGGGGGGAGGGAGCCCCAGCATTTT. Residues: CASSLVGGREPQHF. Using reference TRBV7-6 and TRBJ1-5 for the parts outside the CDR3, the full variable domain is GAGVSQSPRYKVTKRGQDVALRCDPISGHVSLYWYRQALGQGPEFLTYFNYEAQQDKSGLPNDRFSAERPEGSISTLTIQRTEQRDSAMYRCASSLVGGREPQHFGDGTRLSIL.

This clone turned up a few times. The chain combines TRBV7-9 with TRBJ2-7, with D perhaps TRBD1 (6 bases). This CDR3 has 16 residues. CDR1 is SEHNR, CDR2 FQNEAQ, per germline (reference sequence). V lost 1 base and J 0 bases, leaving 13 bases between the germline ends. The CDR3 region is CASSLGGQSSSYEQYF. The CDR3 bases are TGTGCCAGCAGCTTAGGGGGGCAGTCGAGCTCCTACGAGCAGTACTTC.

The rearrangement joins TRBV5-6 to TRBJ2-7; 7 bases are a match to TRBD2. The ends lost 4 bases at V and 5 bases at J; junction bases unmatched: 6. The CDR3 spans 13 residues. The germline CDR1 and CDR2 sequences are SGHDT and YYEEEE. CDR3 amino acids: CASSHQGGDEQYF. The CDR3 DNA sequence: TGTGCCAGCAGCCACCAGGGAGGGGACGAGCAGTACTTC. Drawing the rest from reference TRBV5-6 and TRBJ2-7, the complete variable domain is DAGVTQSPTHLIKTRGQQVTLRCSPKSGHDTVSWYQQALGQGPQFIFQYYEEEERQRGNFPDRFSGHQFPNYSSELNVNALLLGDSALYLCASSHQGGDEQYFGPGTRLTVT.

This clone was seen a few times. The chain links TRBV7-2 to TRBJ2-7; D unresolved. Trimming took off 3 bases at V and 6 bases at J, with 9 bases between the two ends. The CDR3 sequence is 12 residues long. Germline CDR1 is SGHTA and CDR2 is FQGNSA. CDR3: CASSFYQREQYF. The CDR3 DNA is TGTGCCAGCAGCTTCTACCAGCGCGAGCAGTACTTC.

CDR3 DNA: TGCGCCAGCAGCTTGACCGGACAGGTCGTGAACACTGAAGCTTTCTTT. Its translation is CASSLTGQVVNTEAFF. The rearrangement links TRBV5-1 to TRBJ1-1; 7 bases are a match to TRBD1. Germline loops: CDR1 SGHRS, CDR2 YFSETQ. The CDR3 consists of 16 residues. J lost 0 bases, V lost 1 base, and 6 bases had no gene match.

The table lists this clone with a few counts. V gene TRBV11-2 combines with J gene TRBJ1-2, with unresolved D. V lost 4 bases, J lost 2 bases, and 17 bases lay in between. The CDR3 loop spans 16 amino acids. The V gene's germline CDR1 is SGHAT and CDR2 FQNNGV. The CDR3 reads CASSSPGGSRNYGYTF. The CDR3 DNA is TGTGCCAGCAGCTCGCCGGGAGGCAGTCGAAACTATGGCTACACCTTC.

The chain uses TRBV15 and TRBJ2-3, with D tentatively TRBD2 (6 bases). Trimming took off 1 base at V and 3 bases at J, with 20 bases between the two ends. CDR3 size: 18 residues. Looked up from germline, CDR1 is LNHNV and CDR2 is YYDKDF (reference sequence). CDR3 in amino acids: CATSRANRGKVGTDTQYF. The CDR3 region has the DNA TGTGCCACCAGCAGAGCAAATCGGGGGAAGGTCGGGACAGATACGCAGTATTTT.

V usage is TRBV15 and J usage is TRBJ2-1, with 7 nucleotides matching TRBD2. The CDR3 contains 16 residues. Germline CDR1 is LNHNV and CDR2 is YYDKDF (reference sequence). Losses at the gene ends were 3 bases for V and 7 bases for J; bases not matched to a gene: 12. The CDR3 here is CATSRHPGEGRNEQFF. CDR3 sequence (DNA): TGTGCCACCAGCAGGCACCCGGGGGAGGGTAGAAATGAGCAGTTCTTC.

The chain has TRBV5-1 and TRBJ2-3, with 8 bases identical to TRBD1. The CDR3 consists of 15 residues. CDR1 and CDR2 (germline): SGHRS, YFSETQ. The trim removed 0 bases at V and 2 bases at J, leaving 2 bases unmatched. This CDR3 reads CASSLDQGATDTQYF. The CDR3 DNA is TGCGCCAGCAGCTTGGACCAGGGGGCCACAGATACGCAGTATTTT.

Written as DNA, the CDR3 is TGTGCCAGCAGACGCCTCGGGGGCAGGGGGTACACTGAAGCTTTCTTT. This encodes CASRRLGGRGYTEAFF. This chain joins TRBV11-2 and TRBJ1-1; 7 nucleotides line up with TRBD1. V lost 6 bases to trimming and J lost 3 bases; unmatched junction nucleotides: 13. Germline V gene lookup returns CDR1 SGHAT and CDR2 FQNNGV. This CDR3 region has 16 residues.

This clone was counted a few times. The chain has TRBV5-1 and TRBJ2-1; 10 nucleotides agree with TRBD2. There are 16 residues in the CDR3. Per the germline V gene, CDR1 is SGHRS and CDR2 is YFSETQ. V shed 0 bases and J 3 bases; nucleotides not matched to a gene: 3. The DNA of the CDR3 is TGCGCCAGCAGCTTGGCAGCGGGAGGGCGCTACAATGAGCAGTTCTTC. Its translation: CASSLAAGGRYNEQFF.

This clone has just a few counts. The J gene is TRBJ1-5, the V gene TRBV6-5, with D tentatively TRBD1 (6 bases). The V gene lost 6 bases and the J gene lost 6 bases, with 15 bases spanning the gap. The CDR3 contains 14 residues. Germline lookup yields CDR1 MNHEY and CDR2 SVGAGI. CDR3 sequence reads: CASSPQGEGQPQHF. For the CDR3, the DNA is TGTGCCAGCAGCCCACAGGGAGAGGGTCAGCCCCAGCATTTT.